This T cell receptor beta chain came from a study of T cell repertoires in cytomegalovirus infection. The overall study: Indications came from public TCR beta signatures; they pointed to CMV infection and to a matching HLA type.

This clonotype was seen more than once but under ten times. TCRdb re-analysed the reads in MiXCR, keeping a single row per CDR3 protein. The sample carries about 140,000 distinct CDR3 sequences, under 8.5% recorded once. The source of this sequence is a human donor in good health (CMV status not recorded). Some clones in this sample may be carry-over from other donors' samples. Sequencing was carried out using PBMCs.

This CDR3 reads CASSPDRFLHEQYF. The CDR3 DNA sequence: TGTGCCAGCAGCCCGGACCGGTTCCTCCACGAGCAGTACTTC. V usage is TRBV4-2 and J usage is TRBJ2-7; D is uncertain. Germline CDR1 and CDR2: LGHNA and YNFKEQ. Trimming removed 4 bases from V and 5 bases from J, with 15 bases in between. The CDR3 spans 14 residues.